The T cell receptor (beta chain) described here comes from a study of blood T cells in healthy people across ages. Together with a sample-barcoded 5' primer, a J-beta primer mix was included in a second PCR lasting about 7 to 12 cycles. Template switching added a 12-random-nucleotide identifier to every cDNA molecule. Sequencing of every sample gave 2.5 million or more CDR3-containing paired-end reads. Using its own MiXCR run on the 5' RACE reads, TCRdb lists one record per CDR3 protein. Among about 1.4 million distinct CDR3 sequences listed, 55% to 75% were seen once. Broader study findings: Unsorted PBMC input precluded a conclusive naive versus antigen-experienced comparison.

Notes on this clonotype: Its matching antigen is unknown.

Trimming took off 0 bases at V and 0 bases at J, with 15 bases between the two ends. The CDR3 contains 17 residues. The V gene's germline CDR1 is LGHNA and CDR2 YSLEER. Healthy Caucasian individuals from Russia aged roughly 6 to 90 were enrolled as donors. This chain joins TRBV4-3 and TRBJ2-7; tentatively, D is TRBD2 (5 bases). Input material: blood. The TCR comes from a man between 18 and 29 years old in good health. Here the CDR3 DNA reads TGCGCCAGCAGCCAAGATTCGGGCGGGCTCAGCTCCTACGAGCAGTACTTC. It translates to CASSQDSGGLSSYEQYF.